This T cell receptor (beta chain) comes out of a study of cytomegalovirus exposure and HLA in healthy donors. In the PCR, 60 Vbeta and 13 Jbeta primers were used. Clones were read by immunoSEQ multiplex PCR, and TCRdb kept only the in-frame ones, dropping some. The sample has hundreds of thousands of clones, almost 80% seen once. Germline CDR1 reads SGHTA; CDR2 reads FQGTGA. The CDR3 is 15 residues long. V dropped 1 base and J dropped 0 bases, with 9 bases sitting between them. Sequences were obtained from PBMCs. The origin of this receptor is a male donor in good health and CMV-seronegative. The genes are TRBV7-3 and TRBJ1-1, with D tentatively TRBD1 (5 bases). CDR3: CASSLIGGLNTEAFF. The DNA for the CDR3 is TGTGCCAGCAGCTTAATTGGGGGGTTGAACACTGAAGCTTTCTTT.